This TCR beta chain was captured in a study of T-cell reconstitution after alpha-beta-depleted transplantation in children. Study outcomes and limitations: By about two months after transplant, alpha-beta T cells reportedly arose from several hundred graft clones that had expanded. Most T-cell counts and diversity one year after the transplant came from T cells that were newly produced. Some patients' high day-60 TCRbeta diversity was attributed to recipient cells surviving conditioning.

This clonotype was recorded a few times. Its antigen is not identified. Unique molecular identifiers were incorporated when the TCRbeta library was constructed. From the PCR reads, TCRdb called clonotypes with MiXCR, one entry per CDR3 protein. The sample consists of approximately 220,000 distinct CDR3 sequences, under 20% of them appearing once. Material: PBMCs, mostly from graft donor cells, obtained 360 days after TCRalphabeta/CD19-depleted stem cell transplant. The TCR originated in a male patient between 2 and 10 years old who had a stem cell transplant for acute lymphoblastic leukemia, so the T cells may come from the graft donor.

The CDR3 DNA reads TGTGCCAGCAGCTTAGGCCGTCGGACAGCCTTCACAGATACGCAGTATTTT. Translating it yields CASSLGRRTAFTDTQYF. The chain links TRBV11-2 to TRBJ2-3; D perhaps matches TRBD1 (6 bases). Germline V gene sequence: CDR1 SGHAT, CDR2 FQNNGV. With 1 base removed from V and 2 bases from J, the gap between germline ends came to 16 bases. The CDR3 extends over 17 amino acids.